Below, 20 T cell receptor beta chains from the same sample are listed, as sequenced in a study of blood T cell repertoires in COVID-19. Generated by immunoSEQ multiplex PCR, the TCRdb table keeps only in-frame clones and is missing some. This sample has around 97,000 clones, with almost 90% found just once. Sequencing was done on a sample of peripheral blood. The receptor source for this set is a human donor in a cohort sampled during active COVID-19.

The J gene is TRBJ2-3, the V gene TRBV11-3; 9 bases match TRBD1. J lost 0 bases, V lost 5 bases, and 3 bases had no gene match. This CDR3 has 15 amino acids. CDR1 is SGHNT and CDR2 is YENEEA in the germline V gene. The CDR3 here is CASSRGTGSTDTQYF. CDR3 nucleotide sequence: TGTGCCAGCAGCCGGGGGACAGGGAGCACAGATACGCAGTATTTT.

The V and J genes are TRBV5-6 and TRBJ1-2; 7 bases align to TRBD1. The CDR3 is 14 amino acids. V dropped 0 bases and J dropped 7; count of bases not matched to a gene: 6. Germline assignment: CDR1 SGHDT and CDR2 YYEEEE. This CDR3 is CASSLERGRGGYTF. As DNA, the CDR3 is TGTGCCAGCAGCTTGGAAAGGGGGCGCGGTGGCTACACCTTC.

Worth noting for this clone: Other nucleotide sequences in the sample specify the same CDR3. The chain combines TRBV5-1 with TRBJ2-1; TRBD1 aligns across 9 bases. The V segment lost 0 bases and the J segment 4 bases; nucleotides outside the gene matches: 5. Germline V gives CDR1 SGHRS, CDR2 YFSETQ. This CDR3 spans 16 amino acids. CDR3 DNA: TGCGCCAGCAGCTTGGGCGGGACAGGGTTGTACAATGAGCAGTTCTTC. Translated: CASSLGGTGLYNEQFF. The whole variable domain, filled in from reference TRBV5-1 and TRBJ2-1, reads KAGVTQTPRYLIKTRGQQVTLSCSPISGHRSVSWYQQTPGQGLQFLFEYFSETQRNKGNFPGRFSGRQFSNSRSEMNVSTLELGDSALYLCASSLGGTGLYNEQFFGPGTRLTVL.

Here the CDR3 reads CASSTLRTERNTIYF. CDR3 sequence (DNA): TGTGCCAGTAGTACCCTCCGGACAGAGAGAAACACCATATATTTT. The chain recombines TRBV19 with TRBJ1-3, with D perhaps TRBD1 (6 bases). The CDR3 sequence is 15 residues long. Per germline, CDR1 LNHDA and CDR2 SQIVND (reference sequence). Trimming pared 4 bases from V and 5 bases from J, leaving 15 bases between.

The chain couples TRBV7-2 to TRBJ2-2; no reliable D call. This CDR3 comprises 14 residues. Germline-derived CDR1 and CDR2 are SGHTA and FQGNSA. V lost 2 bases and J lost 4, with 8 bases in between. CDR3 sequence: CASSLNRATGELFF. CDR3 nucleotide sequence: TGTGCCAGCAGCTTAAATAGAGCCACCGGGGAGCTGTTTTTT.

The chain employs TRBV3-1 (or the pseudogene TRBV3-2) and TRBJ1-4, with D uncertain. The CDR3 contains 12 residues. Germline CDR1 reads LGHDT; CDR2 reads YNNKEL (reference sequence). V lost 1 base and J 8 bases, leaving 5 bases between the germline ends. CDR3 bases: TGTGCCAGCAGCCAAGCCCAGGAAAAACTGTTTTTT. Residues: CASSQAQEKLFF.

J is TRBJ1-1 and V is TRBV10-3; perhaps TRBD1 as D (5 bases). V was trimmed by 6 bases and J by 4 bases, leaving 9 bases between them. CDR3 length equals 12 residues. Germline assignment: CDR1 ENHRY and CDR2 SYGVKD. CDR3 coding DNA: TGTGCCATCAGGGAGGGGCCCACTGAAGCTTTCTTT. The encoded protein is CAIREGPTEAFF.

The V gene is TRBV9, the J gene TRBJ1-2; 7 nucleotides match TRBD1. This CDR3 spans 13 amino acids. V lost 1 base and J lost 6; bases outside the gene matches: 3. Germline-derived CDR1 and CDR2 are SGDLS and YYNGEE. Here the CDR3 reads CASSVQTGNGYTF. The CDR3 nucleotides are TGTGCCAGCAGCGTACAGACAGGGAATGGCTACACCTTC.

J is TRBJ1-6 and V is TRBV6-5; tentative D call: TRBD1 (6 bases). The CDR3 totals 13 residues. Trimming took 8 bases from V and 10 from J, leaving 15 bases between them. The germline gives CDR1 MNHEY, CDR2 SVGAGI. The CDR3 DNA reads TGTGCCAGCCTGCGGGGGGCGGGCTCACCCCTCCACTTT. Its translation is CASLRGAGSPLHF.

This clone was detected only once. V gene TRBV15 combines with J gene TRBJ1-5; D call uncertain. This CDR3 is built from 13 residues. V was pared by 5 bases and J by 4 bases, with 9 bases between. The germline gives CDR1 LNHNV, CDR2 YYDKDF (reference sequence). The CDR3 DNA reads as TGTGCCACCAGCCGAAGAGTAAATCAGCCCCAGCATTTT. Its protein is CATSRRVNQPQHF.

This sequence joins TRBV19 and TRBJ2-7, with a weak D call TRBD1 (5 bases). In germline, CDR1 is LNHDA, CDR2 SQIVND (reference sequence). Trimming stripped 3 bases from V and 0 bases from J, with 12 bases between. The CDR3 runs to 15 residues. CDR3 nucleotides: TGTGCCAGTAGTATCTCCGGCAGGGCCTCCTACGAGCAGTACTTC. Encoded protein: CASSISGRASYEQYF.

The CDR3 nucleotides read TGTGCCAGCAGCTCCGGGACAGGGGCCTTCTCTGGAAACACCATATATTTT. Protein product: CASSSGTGAFSGNTIYF. The V gene is TRBV5-4, the J gene TRBJ1-3, with 10 positions matching TRBD1. The CDR3 is 17 residues long. J lost 0 bases, V lost 3 bases, and 6 bases had no gene match. Germline loops: CDR1 SGHNT, CDR2 YYREEE (reference sequence). Together with reference TRBV5-4 and TRBJ1-3, the CDR3 gives the full variable domain: ETGVTQSPTHLIKTRGQQVTLRCSSQSGHNTVSWYQQALGQGPQFIFQYYREEENGRGNFPPRFSGLQFPNYSSELNVNALELDDSALYLCASSSGTGAFSGNTIYFGEGSWLTVV.

This rearrangement joins TRBV6-6 to TRBJ2-1, with 9 bases identical to TRBD1. Germline CDR1 is MNHNY and CDR2 is SVGAGI (reference sequence). Unmatched junction bases numbered 6, after V lost 2 bases and J lost 7 bases. The CDR3 has 15 amino acids. CDR3: CASSYGGTGTNEQFF. In DNA, the CDR3 is TGTGCCAGCAGTTACGGAGGGACAGGGACAAATGAGCAGTTCTTC.

The genes are TRBV5-1 and TRBJ1-5, with 8 positions matching TRBD1. CDR1 is SGHRS and CDR2 is YFSETQ in the germline V gene. The CDR3 has 15 amino acids. Trimming cost V 4 bases and J 3 bases; bases outside gene matches: 6. CDR3 coding DNA: TGCGCCAGCAGCCCCCGGACAGGGAACAATCAGCCCCAGCATTTT. It is translated as CASSPRTGNNQPQHF.

The chain couples TRBV10-3 to TRBJ2-2; weak D call: TRBD1 (6 bases). This CDR3 comprises 13 residues. Trimming took 4 bases from V and 7 from J, leaving 10 bases between them. Germline V gene sequence: CDR1 ENHRY, CDR2 SYGVKD. The DNA of the CDR3 is TGTGCCATCAGTGCGACAGGCGGCGGGGAGCTGTTTTTT. Its protein is CAISATGGGELFF.

V gene TRBV5-1 combines with J gene TRBJ2-7; maybe TRBD1 (5 bases). The CDR3 has 12 residues. Trimming took 7 bases from V and 5 from J, leaving 13 bases between them. Germline CDR1 reads SGHRS; CDR2 reads YFSETQ. The CDR3 is CASSTLGHEQYF. CDR3 in DNA: TGCGCCAGCTCTACTTTGGGGCACGAGCAGTACTTC.

The chain combines TRBV6-5 with TRBJ1-6, with TRBD1 identical over 11 bases. J gave up 11 bases and V 4 bases, and 4 bases lay outside the gene matches. This CDR3 contains 14 residues. Germline V CDR1 and CDR2: MNHEY, SVGAGI. As DNA, the CDR3 is TGTGCCAGCAGTTTTTGGGACAGGGGGGCACCCCTCCACTTT. It translates to CASSFWDRGAPLHF.

This sequence joins TRBV7-2 and TRBJ2-1, with 7 bases lining up with TRBD2. The ends lost 5 bases at V and 4 bases at J; junction bases unmatched: 5. Germline V lookup: CDR1 SGHTA, CDR2 FQGNSA. CDR3 length: 14 amino acids. In DNA form, the CDR3 reads TGTGCCAGCAGCCGTGGGACTACTTACAATGAGCAGTTCTTC. It specifies CASSRGTTYNEQFF. The full variable domain, completed using reference TRBV7-2 and TRBJ2-1, is GAGVSQSPSNKVTEKGKDVELRCDPISGHTALYWYRQSLGQGLEFLIYFQGNSAPDKSGLPSDRFSAERTGGSVSTLTIQRTQQEDSAVYLCASSRGTTYNEQFFGPGTRLTVL.

The gene calls are TRBV7-2 and TRBJ2-3; tentatively, D is TRBD1 (7 bases). The V and J ends lost 6 bases and 6 bases respectively, with 13 bases between them. CDR3 length equals 13 residues. CDR1 and CDR2 from the germline V gene are SGHTA and FQGNSA. The CDR3 bases are TGTGCCAGCAGTGGAGGGGGCTGGGATACGCAGTATTTT. Its protein is CASSGGGWDTQYF.

The rearrangement joins TRBV18 to TRBJ1-1; D is unclear. In germline, CDR1 is KGHSH, CDR2 LQKENI. This CDR3 spans 15 amino acids. V lost 1 base and J 1 base, leaving 10 bases between the germline ends. This CDR3 reads CASSPQTAENTEAFF. In nucleotides, the CDR3 is TGTGCCAGCTCACCACAGACTGCTGAGAACACTGAAGCTTTCTTT.